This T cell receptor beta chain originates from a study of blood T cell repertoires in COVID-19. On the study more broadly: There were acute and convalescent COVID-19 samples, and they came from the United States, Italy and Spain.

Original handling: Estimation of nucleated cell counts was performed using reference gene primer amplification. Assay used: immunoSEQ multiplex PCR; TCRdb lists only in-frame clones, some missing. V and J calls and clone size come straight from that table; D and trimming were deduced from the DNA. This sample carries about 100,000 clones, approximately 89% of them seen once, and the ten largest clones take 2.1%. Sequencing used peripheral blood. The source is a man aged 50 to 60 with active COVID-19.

CDR3 region: CASSYLGQSNQPQHF. CDR3 sequence (DNA): TGTGCCAGCAGTTACCTTGGACAGAGCAATCAGCCCCAGCATTTT. V gene TRBV6-6 combines with J gene TRBJ1-5, with D possibly matching TRBD1 (6 bases). Trimming took off 2 bases at V and 1 base at J, with 9 bases between the two ends. The length of the CDR3 is 15 residues. Germline V gene lookup returns CDR1 MNHNY and CDR2 SVGAGI (reference sequence).